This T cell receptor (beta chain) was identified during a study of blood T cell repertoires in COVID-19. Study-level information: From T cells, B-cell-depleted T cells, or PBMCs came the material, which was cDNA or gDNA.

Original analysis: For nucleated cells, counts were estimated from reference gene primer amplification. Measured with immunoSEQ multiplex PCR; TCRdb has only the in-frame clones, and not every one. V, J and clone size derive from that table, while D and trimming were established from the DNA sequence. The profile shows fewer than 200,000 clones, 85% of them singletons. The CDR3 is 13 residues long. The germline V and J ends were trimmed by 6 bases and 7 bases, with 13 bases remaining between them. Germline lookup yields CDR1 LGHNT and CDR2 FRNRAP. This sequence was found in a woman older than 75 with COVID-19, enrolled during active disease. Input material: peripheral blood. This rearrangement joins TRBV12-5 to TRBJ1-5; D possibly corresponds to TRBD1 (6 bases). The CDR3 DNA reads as TGTGCTAGTGGCGCTCAGGGGTCCCAGCCCCAGCATTTT. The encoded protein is CASGAQGSQPQHF. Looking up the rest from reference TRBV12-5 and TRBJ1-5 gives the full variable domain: DARVTQTPRHKVTEMGQEVTMRCQPILGHNTVFWYRQTMMQGLELLAYFRNRAPLDDSGMPKDRFSAEMPDATLATLKIQPSEPRDSAVYFCASGAQGSQPQHFGDGTRLSIL.